This paragraph reports one T cell receptor beta chain. This clone was recorded once. It has no known antigen specificity. It has no much larger one-base neighbor in the sample; base qualities were not kept. At diagnosis, tumor, uninvolved tumor-adjacent lung and peripheral blood were collected and then preserved as a mix of FFPE and fresh-frozen material. For TCR repertoire profiling, the blood samples were analyzed as peripheral blood mononuclear cells. These data belong to a study of T cells in localized non-small cell lung cancer (TCRdb year 2020). Turning to the overall study: The study analyzed T cell repertoires of under 250 early-stage NSCLC patients, comparing tumors and uninvolved tumor-adjacent lungs. The cohort was made up of fewer than 250 treatment-naive NSCLC patients whose localized lung tumors had been resected. Of the NSCLC patients, 129 were male and 107 were female, and the mean age was approximately 64 years.

The immunoSEQ Assay was used to sequence TCR beta CDR3 regions from DNA. As for the authors' bioinformatics: To compute T cell density, TCR beta template counts were normalized to usable DNA, which was estimated by amplifying housekeeping genes. The preseqR package was used to estimate richness by extrapolating to 400,000 templates for PBMC samples and to 120,000 templates for tissue samples. Clonality was calculated as one minus Pielou's evenness. Differential abundance testing on productive amino-acid clonotypes, with a minimum total count of 5 and an alpha of 0.1, was used to identify tissue-enriched TCRs. Repertoire overlap between compartments was quantified with the Jaccard Index and Morisita Overlap Index. GLIPH grouped TCR beta CDR3s together with public tetramer-defined viral CDR3s, and a viral motif had to include at least three viral sequences and show V-gene enrichment. Sourced from immuneACCESS, this table was stored by TCRdb with only in-frame sequences that have V and J called. A share of the clones is absent; for the studies checked, an unresolved V gene accounts for under half, and the remainder has no known explanation. The V and J calls and the clone size are those of that table, but D and trimming were determined from the DNA. Counted in this sample were tens of thousands of clones; more than 80% of them appeared once. 4.5% to 5.5% of the sample comes from the top ten.

Taken from cysteine to phenylalanine, the CDR3 has 16 residues. The sequence is cut down to CDR3 DNA, 48 bases in frame from base 1. Beyond this particular receptor, the publication reports: Uninvolved tumor-adjacent lung showed the highest T cell clonality, higher than tumor, which suggests more focused antigenic responses in the uninvolved tumor-adjacent lung. Longer overall survival was associated with higher T cell density in blood, whereas shorter survival was associated with higher clonality in adjacent lung. A median of approximately 55 of the top 100 tumor clones were detected in paired uninvolved adjacent lung, and around 30 of these tumor clones were also found among the top 100 clones of the paired uninvolved adjacent lung. Because multi-region tumor sequencing was not done, intratumor heterogeneity could not be ruled out. Because the study design was exploratory, TCR variables were selected using unadjusted p-values without false-discovery rate correction.

This receptor was identified in a woman aged 35-75 years with stage I lung adenocarcinoma. This sample comprised peripheral blood, obtained before any cancer treatment. Recombination connected TRBV21-1 to TRBJ2-5; TRBD1 is the table's D call, not checked against the DNA. TRBV21-1 is annotated as a pseudogene. The DNA reads TGTGCCAGCAGCAAACGGATAACAGGGGCCACGGAGACCCAGTACTTC. It specifies CASSKRITGATETQYF.